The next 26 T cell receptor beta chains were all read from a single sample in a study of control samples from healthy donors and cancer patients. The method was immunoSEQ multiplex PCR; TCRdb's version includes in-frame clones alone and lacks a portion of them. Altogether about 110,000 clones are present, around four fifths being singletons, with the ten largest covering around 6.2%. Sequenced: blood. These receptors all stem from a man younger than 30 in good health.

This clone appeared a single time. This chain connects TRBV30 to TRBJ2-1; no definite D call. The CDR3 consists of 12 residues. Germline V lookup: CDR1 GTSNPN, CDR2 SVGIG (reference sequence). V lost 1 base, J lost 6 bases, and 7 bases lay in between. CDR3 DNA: TGTGCCTGGAGTGCTCTCCCCAATGAGCAGTTCTTC. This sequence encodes CAWSALPNEQFF.

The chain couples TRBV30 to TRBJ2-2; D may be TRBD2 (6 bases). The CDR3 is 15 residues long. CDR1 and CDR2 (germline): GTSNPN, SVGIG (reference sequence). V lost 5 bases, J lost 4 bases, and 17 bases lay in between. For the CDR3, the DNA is TGTGCCTGGTGTGGCCCCCCCGGGGGCACCGGGGAGCTGTTTTTT. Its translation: CAWCGPPGGTGELFF.

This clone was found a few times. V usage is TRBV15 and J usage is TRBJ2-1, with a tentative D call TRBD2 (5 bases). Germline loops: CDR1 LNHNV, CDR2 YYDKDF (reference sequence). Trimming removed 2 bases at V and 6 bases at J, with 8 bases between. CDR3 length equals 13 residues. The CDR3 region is CATSRRESNEQFF. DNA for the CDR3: TGTGCCACCAGCAGAAGGGAGAGCAATGAGCAGTTCTTC.

DNA of the CDR3: TGTGCCAGCCCGGACAGACGCACTGAAGCTTTCTTT. Translated, it gives CASPDRRTEAFF. The chain uses TRBV6-5 and TRBJ1-1; possible D gene TRBD1, 6 bases. V gave up 8 bases and J gave up 4 bases, with 11 bases separating them. Per germline, CDR1 MNHEY and CDR2 SVGAGI. The CDR3 extends over 12 amino acids.

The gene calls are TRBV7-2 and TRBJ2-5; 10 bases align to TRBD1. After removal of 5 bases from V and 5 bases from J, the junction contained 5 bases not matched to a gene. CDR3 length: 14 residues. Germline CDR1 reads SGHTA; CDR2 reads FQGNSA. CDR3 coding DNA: TGTGCCAGCAGCCCCCGGGACAGGGGTGAGACCCAGTACTTC. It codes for CASSPRDRGETQYF.

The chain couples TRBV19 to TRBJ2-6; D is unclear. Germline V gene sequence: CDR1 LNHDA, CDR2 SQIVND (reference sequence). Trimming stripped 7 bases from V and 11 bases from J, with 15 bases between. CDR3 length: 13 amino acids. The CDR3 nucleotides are TGTGCCAGTAAGGGCTTTTTTGGGGACGTCCTGACTTTC. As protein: CASKGFFGDVLTF.

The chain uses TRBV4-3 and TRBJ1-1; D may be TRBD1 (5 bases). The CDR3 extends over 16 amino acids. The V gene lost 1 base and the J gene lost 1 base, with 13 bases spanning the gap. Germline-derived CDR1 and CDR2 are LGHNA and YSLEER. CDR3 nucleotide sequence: TGCGCCAGCAGCCAAGCAGGGTGGGGGAAGAACACTGAAGCTTTCTTT. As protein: CASSQAGWGKNTEAFF.

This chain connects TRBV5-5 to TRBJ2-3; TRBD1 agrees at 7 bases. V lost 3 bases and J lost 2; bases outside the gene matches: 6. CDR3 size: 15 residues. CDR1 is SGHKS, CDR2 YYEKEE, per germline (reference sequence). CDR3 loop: CASSYRTGLTDTQYF. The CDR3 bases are TGTGCCAGCAGCTACCGGACAGGACTCACAGATACGCAGTATTTT.

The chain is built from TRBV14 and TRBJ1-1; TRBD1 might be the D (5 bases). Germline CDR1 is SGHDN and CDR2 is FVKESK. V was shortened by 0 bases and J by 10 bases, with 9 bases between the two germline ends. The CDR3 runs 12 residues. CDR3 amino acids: CASSQERGLAFF. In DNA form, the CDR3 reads TGTGCCAGCAGCCAAGAAAGGGGATTAGCTTTCTTT.

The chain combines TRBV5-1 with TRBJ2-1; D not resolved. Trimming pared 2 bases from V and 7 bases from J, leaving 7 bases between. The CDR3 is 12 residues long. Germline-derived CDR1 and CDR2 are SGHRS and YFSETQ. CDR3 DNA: TGCGCCAGCAGCTTTGAGGTTAATGAGCAGTTCTTC. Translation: CASSFEVNEQFF.

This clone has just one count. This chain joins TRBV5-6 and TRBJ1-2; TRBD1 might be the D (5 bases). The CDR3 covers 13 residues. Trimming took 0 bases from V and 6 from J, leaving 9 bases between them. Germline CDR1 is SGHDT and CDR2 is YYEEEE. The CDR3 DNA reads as TGTGCCAGCAGCTTGGGAGGGGCCCATGGCTACACCTTC. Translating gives CASSLGGAHGYTF.

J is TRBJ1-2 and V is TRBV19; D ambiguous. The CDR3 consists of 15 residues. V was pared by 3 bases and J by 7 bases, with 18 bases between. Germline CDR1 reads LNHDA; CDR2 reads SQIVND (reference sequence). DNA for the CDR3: TGTGCCAGTAGTATTTCAAGCCCCAAACAAAGTGGCTACACCTTC. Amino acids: CASSISSPKQSGYTF.

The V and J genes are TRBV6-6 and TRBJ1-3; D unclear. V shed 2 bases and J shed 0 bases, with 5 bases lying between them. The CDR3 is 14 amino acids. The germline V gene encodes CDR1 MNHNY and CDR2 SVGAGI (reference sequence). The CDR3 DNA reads TGTGCCAGCAGTTACGGGGACTCTGGAAACACCATATATTTT. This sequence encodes CASSYGDSGNTIYF.

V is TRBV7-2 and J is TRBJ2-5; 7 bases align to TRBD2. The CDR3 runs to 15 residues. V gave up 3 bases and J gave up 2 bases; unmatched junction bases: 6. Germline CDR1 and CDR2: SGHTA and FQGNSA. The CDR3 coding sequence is TGTGCCAGCAGCTTCCGGGGCGGGGGACAAGAGACCCAGTACTTC. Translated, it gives CASSFRGGGQETQYF.

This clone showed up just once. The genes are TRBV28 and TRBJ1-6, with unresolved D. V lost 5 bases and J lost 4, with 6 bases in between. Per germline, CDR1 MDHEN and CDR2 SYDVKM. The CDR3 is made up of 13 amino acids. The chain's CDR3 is CASSGIYNSPLHF. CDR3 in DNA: TGTGCCAGCAGTGGGATATATAATTCACCCCTCCACTTT.

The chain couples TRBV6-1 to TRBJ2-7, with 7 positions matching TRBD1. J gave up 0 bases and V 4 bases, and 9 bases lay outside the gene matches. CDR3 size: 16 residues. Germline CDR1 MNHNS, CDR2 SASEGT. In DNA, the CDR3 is TGTGCCAGCAGTGGGGCTGGGACAGAATACTCCTACGAGCAGTACGTC. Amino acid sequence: CASSGAGTEYSYEQYV.

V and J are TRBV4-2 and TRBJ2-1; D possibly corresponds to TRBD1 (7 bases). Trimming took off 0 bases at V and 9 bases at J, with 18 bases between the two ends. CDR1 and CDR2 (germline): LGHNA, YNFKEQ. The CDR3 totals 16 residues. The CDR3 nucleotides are TGTGCCAGCAGCCAAGAACTGGAGGGGGCCGGAGGTGAGCAGTTCTTC. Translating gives CASSQELEGAGGEQFF.

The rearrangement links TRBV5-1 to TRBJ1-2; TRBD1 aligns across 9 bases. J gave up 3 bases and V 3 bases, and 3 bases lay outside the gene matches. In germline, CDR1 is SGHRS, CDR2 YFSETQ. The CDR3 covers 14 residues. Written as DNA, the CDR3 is TGCGCCAGCAGCTCGACAGGGGGAGACTATGGCTACACCTTC. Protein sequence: CASSSTGGDYGYTF.

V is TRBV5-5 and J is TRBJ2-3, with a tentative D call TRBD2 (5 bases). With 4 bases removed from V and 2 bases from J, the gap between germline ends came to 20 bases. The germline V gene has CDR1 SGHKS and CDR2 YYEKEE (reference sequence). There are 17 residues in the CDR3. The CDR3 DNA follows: TGTGCCAGCAGCCCGAATTCGCCCCAAGACTACACAGATACGCAGTATTTT. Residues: CASSPNSPQDYTDTQYF.

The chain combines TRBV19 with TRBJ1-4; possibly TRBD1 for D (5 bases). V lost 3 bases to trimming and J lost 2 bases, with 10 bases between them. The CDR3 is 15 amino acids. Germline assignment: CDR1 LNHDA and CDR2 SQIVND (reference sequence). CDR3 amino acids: CASSMLGGTNEKLFF. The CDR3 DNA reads TGTGCCAGTAGTATGCTCGGGGGGACTAATGAAAAACTGTTTTTT.

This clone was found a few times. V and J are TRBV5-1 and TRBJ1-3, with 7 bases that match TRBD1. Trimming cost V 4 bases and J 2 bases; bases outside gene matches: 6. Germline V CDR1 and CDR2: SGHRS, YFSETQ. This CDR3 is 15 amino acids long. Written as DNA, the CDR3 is TGCGCCAGCAGCGTCGAGACAGGGACTGGAAACACCATATATTTT. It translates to CASSVETGTGNTIYF.

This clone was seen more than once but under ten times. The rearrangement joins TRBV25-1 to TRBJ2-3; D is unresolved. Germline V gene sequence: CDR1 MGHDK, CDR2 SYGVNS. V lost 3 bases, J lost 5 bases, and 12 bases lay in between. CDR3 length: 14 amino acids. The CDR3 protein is CASSESSFVDTQYF. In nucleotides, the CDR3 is TGTGCCAGCAGTGAGTCTAGTTTTGTAGATACGCAGTATTTT.

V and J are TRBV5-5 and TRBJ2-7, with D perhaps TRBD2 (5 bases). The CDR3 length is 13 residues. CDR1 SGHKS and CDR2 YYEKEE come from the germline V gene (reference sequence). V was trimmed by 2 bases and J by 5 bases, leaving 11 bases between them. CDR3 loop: CASSFGGSNEQYF. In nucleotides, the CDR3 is TGTGCCAGCAGCTTCGGCGGGTCCAACGAGCAGTACTTC.

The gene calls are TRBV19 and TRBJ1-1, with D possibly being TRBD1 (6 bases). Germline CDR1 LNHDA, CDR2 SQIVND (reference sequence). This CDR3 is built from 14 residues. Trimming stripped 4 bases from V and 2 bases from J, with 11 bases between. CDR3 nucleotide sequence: TGTGCCAGTAGTAAGGGACACCTTAACACTGAAGCTTTCTTT. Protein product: CASSKGHLNTEAFF.

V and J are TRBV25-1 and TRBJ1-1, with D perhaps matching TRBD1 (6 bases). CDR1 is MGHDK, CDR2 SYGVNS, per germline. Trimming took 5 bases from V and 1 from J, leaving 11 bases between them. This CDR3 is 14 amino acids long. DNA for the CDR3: TGTGCCAGCAGTAAGGGGGGCTCGAACACTGAAGCTTTCTTT. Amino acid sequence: CASSKGGSNTEAFF.

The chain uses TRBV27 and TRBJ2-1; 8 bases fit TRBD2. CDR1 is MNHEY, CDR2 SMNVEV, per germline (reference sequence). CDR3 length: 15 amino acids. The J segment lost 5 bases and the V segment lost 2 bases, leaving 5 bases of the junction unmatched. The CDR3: CASSLRGGRHNEQFF. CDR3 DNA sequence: TGTGCCAGCAGTTTACGGGGGGGCCGTCACAATGAGCAGTTCTTC.